This T cell receptor beta chain emerged from a study of T-cell reconstitution after alpha-beta-depleted transplantation in children. This clonotype was detected only a few times. Preparing the TCRbeta library involved the use of unique molecular identifiers. TCRdb independently ran MiXCR on the PCR reads; one entry per CDR3 protein. The profile shows a few hundred thousand distinct CDR3 sequences, approximately 30% of them singletons. The receptor comes from a boy less than two years old with Wiskott-Aldrich syndrome, due to receive a stem cell transplant. The sequenced sample was PBMCs, obtained before TCRalphabeta/CD19-depleted stem cell transplant.

CDR3 amino acids: CSARDEAGLADPYEQYF. The CDR3 DNA reads TGCAGTGCTAGAGATGAAGCCGGACTAGCGGACCCCTACGAGCAGTACTTC. The V and J genes are TRBV20-1 and TRBJ2-7; 10 positions match TRBD2. Trimming removed 0 bases from V and 2 bases from J; junction bases left unmatched: 10. The CDR3 runs to 17 residues. CDR1 is DFQATT and CDR2 is SNEGSKA in the germline V gene (reference sequence).